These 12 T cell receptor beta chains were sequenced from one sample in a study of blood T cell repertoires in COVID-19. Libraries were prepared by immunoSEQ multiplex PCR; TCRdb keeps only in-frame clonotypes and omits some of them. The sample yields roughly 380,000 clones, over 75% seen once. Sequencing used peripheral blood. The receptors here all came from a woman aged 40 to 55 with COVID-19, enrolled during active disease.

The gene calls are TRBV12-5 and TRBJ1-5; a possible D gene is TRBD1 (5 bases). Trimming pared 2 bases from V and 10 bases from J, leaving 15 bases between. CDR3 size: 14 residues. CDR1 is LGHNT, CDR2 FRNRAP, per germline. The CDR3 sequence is CASGLTLEGSPQHF. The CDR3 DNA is TGTGCTAGTGGTTTGACCCTGGAGGGGTCCCCCCAGCATTTT.

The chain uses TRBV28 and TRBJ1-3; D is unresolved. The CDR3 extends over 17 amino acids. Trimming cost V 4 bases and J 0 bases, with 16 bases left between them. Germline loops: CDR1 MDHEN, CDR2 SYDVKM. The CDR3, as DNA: TGTGCCAGCAGTTGGCTGGGCAGGCCCTCCTCTGGAAACACCATATATTTT. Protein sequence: CASSWLGRPSSGNTIYF.

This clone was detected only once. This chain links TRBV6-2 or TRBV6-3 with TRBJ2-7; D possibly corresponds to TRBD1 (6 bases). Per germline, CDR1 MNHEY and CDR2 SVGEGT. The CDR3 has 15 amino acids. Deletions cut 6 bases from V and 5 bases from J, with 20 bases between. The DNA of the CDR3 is TGTGCCAGCAGCCCTCACGTAGGGACAAGGGACGAGCAGTACTTC. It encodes CASSPHVGTRDEQYF.

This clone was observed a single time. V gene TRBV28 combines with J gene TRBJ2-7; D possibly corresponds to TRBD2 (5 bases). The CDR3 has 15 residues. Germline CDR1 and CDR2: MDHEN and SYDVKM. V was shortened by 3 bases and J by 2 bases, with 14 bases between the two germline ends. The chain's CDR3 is CASSFSRTAAYEQYF. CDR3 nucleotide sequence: TGTGCCAGCAGTTTTTCAAGGACTGCTGCCTACGAGCAGTACTTC. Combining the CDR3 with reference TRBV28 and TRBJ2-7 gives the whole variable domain DVKVTQSSRYLVKRTGEKVFLECVQDMDHENMFWYRQDPGLGLRLIYFSYDVKMKEKGDIPEGYSVSREKKERFSLILESASTNQTSMYLCASSFSRTAAYEQYFGPGTRLTVT.

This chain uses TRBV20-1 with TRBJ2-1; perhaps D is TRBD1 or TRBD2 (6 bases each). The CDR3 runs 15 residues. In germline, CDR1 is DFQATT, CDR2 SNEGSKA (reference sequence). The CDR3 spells CYASGGGYRYNEQFF. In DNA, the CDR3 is TGCTACGCTAGTGGAGGGGGTTACCGTTACAATGAGCAGTTCTTC.

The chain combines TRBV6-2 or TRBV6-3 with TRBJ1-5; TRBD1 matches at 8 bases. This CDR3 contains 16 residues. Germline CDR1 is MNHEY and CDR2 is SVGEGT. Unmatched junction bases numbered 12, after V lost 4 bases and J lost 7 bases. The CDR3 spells CASSSHGQGAGQPQHF. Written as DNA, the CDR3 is TGTGCCAGCAGTTCCCATGGACAGGGAGCTGGGCAGCCCCAGCATTTT.

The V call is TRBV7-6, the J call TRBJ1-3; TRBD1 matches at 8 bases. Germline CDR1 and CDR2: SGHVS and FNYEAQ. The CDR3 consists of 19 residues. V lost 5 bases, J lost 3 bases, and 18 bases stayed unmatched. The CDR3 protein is CASSLKGGTGQLLGNTIYF. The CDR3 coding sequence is TGTGCCAGCAGCCTCAAAGGGGGGACAGGCCAGCTGCTTGGAAACACCATATATTTT. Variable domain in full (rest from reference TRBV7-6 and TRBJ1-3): GAGVSQSPRYKVTKRGQDVALRCDPISGHVSLYWYRQALGQGPEFLTYFNYEAQQDKSGLPNDRFSAERPEGSISTLTIQRTEQRDSAMYRCASSLKGGTGQLLGNTIYFGEGSWLTVV.

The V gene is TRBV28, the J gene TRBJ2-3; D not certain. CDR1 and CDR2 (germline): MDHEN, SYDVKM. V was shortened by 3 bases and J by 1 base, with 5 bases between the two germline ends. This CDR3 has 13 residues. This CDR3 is CASSFQGTDTQYF. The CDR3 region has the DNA TGTGCCAGCAGTTTTCAGGGCACAGATACGCAGTATTTT.

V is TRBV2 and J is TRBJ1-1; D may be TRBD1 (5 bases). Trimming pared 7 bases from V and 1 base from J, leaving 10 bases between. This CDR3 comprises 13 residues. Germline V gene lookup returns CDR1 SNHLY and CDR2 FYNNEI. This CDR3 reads CASTGEGNTEAFF. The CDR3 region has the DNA TGTGCCAGCACGGGGGAGGGGAACACTGAAGCTTTCTTT.

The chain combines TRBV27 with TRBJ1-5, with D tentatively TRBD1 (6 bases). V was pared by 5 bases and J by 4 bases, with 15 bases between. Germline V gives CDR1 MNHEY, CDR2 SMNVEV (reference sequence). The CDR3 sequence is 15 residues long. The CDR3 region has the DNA TGTGCCAGCAGTCTCACCCCTGGACAGAATCAGCCCCAGCATTTT. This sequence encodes CASSLTPGQNQPQHF.

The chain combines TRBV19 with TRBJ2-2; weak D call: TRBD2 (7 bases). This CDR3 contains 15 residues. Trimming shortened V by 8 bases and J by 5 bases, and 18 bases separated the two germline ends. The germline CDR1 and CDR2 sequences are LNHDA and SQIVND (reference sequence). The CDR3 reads CASPLTGGGTGELFF. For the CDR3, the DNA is TGTGCCAGTCCCCTGACGGGGGGCGGAACCGGGGAGCTGTTTTTT.

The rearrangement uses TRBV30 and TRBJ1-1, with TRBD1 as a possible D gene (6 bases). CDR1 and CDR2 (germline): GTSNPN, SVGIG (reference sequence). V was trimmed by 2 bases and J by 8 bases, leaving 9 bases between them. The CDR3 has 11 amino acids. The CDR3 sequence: CAWSPGHEAFF. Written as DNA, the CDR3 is TGTGCCTGGAGTCCGGGACACGAAGCTTTCTTT.